This T cell receptor (beta chain) came from a study of early T cells in non-severe SARS-CoV-2 infection. This clonotype was picked up a small number of times. V lost 5 bases, J lost 3 bases, and 10 bases lay in between. The CDR3 contains 12 residues. From germline, CDR1 is DFQATT and CDR2 SNEGSKA (reference sequence). Using its own MiXCR run on the 5' RACE reads, TCRdb lists one record per CDR3 protein. The repertoire holds approximately 110,000 distinct CDR3 sequences, with around 14% as singletons. This receptor was obtained from an adult who was a healthcare worker with PCR-confirmed SARS-CoV-2 infection or an uninfected control (not recorded which). The sequenced material came from whole blood. V is TRBV20-1 and J is TRBJ1-2, with D maybe TRBD1 (5 bases). The CDR3 reads CSARTSDYGYTF. Here the CDR3 DNA reads TGCAGTGCTCGGACATCGGACTATGGCTACACCTTC.